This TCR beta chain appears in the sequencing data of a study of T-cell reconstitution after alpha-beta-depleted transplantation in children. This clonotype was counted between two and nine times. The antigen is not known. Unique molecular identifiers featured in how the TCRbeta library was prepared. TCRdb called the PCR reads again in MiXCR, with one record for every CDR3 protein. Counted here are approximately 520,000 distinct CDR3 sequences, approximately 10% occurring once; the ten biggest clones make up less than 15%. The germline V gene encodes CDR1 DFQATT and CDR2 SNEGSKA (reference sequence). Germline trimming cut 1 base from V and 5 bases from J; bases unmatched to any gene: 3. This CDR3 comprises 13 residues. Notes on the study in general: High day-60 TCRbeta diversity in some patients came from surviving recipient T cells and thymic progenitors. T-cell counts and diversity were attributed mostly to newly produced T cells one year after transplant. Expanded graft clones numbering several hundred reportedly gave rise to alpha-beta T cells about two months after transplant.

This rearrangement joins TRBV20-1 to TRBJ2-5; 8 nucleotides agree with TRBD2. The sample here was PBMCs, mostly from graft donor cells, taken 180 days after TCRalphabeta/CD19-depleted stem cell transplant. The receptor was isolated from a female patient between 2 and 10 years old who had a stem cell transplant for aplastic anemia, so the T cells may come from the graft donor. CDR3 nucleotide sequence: TGCAGTGCTAGAGCAAGCGGGAGTGAGACCCAGTACTTC. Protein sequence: CSARASGSETQYF.